The source of this T cell receptor (beta chain) is a study of patients and donors after allogeneic stem cell transplantation. A few counts support this clonotype. V was shortened by 8 bases and J by 8 bases, with 15 bases between the two germline ends. In germline, CDR1 is KGHSH, CDR2 LQKENI. This CDR3 comprises 12 residues. TCRdb redid the calling of the RT-PCR reads with MiXCR, one entry per CDR3 protein. The repertoire holds 150,000 to 200,000 distinct CDR3 sequences, about a quarter seen once, with roughly 26% in the top ten. This clonotype was sampled from a human donor who was either an allogeneic HSCT recipient or a stem cell or donor lymphocyte infusion donor (not recorded which). It is not recorded whose cells these are; they may come from a transplant donor. The chain combines TRBV18 with TRBJ1-1; TRBD1 is a possible D gene (6 bases). The sequenced material came from blood, either unsorted or a sorted T cell fraction (not recorded which). The CDR3 sequence is CASRRQAGEAFF. In DNA, the CDR3 is TGTGCCAGCAGGAGACAGGCCGGGGAAGCTTTCTTT.